The 4 T cell receptor beta chains reported below all come from one sample, sequenced in a study of shared clonotypes between healthy human individuals. Profiling relied on immunoSEQ multiplex PCR, and the TCRdb table lists in-frame clones only, not all of them. The sample holds 2 million to 3 million clones, 90% to 95% seen once. Sequencing was done on a sample of naive CD4+ T cells sorted from blood. Subset: CD45RA+ positively selected. The receptor set was obtained from a man between 18 and 35 years old in good health.

The chain recombines TRBV10-1 with TRBJ2-2; 12 bases fit TRBD1. CDR3 size: 18 residues. Germline CDR1 reads WNHNN; CDR2 reads SYGVQD (reference sequence). The CDR3 reads CAHNSGTGGYPNTGELFF. The CDR3 DNA follows: TGCGCACATAACTCGGGGACAGGGGGCTATCCGAACACCGGGGAGCTGTTTTTT.

This rearrangement joins TRBV7-9 to TRBJ1-2; TRBD1 might be the D (5 bases). CDR3 length: 15 amino acids. Trimming removed 3 bases from V and 1 base from J, with 12 bases in between. In germline, CDR1 is SEHNR, CDR2 FQNEAQ (reference sequence). The CDR3 is CASSFENRGNYGYTF. CDR3 DNA sequence: TGTGCCAGCAGCTTCGAAAATAGGGGTAACTATGGCTACACCTTC.

The V gene is TRBV6-4, the J gene TRBJ2-5, with a weak D call TRBD1 (6 bases). The CDR3 extends over 14 amino acids. Germline CDR1 is MRHNA and CDR2 is SNTAGT. Trimming removed 0 bases from V and 1 base from J, with 6 bases in between. The CDR3 spells CASSDSGGQETQYF. In DNA, the CDR3 is TGTGCCAGCAGTGACTCAGGGGGCCAAGAGACCCAGTACTTC.

The chain couples TRBV6-4 to TRBJ2-1, with TRBD2 matching over 8 bases. The V gene's germline CDR1 is MRHNA and CDR2 SNTAGT. The CDR3 contains 17 residues. V shed 7 bases, J shed 6 bases, and the junction held 17 bases outside the gene matches. This CDR3 reads CASNQTRGLVGPNEQFF. In DNA, the CDR3 is TGTGCCAGCAATCAAACCCGGGGACTAGTAGGGCCCAATGAGCAGTTCTTC.